This TCR beta chain is from a study of blood T cell repertoires in COVID-19. Study-wide background: Samples of COVID-19 (acute and convalescent) were obtained from the United States, Italy and Spain.

Losses at the gene ends were 3 bases for V and 6 bases for J; bases not matched to a gene: 1. The CDR3 covers 15 residues. The germline gives CDR1 LNHDA, CDR2 SQIVND (reference sequence). Participants, about 18 to 100 years old, spanned more than 20 US areas. Cohorts were based on clinical histories the participants reported. Before being deemed recovered, Cohort 3 donors had two negative PCRs, clearance, or symptom resolution. The assay was immunoSEQ multiplex PCR, and TCRdb's table has in-frame clones only and misses some. Counted here are 250,000 to 350,000 clones, 80% to 90% occurring once; the ten biggest clones make up about 10%.

This receptor was identified in a woman aged 18-30 years who had recovered from COVID-19. This sequence joins TRBV19 and TRBJ1-6; 11 nucleotides align to TRBD1. Material for sequencing was PBMCs or T cells enriched from blood (not recorded which). The CDR3 region has the DNA TGTGCCAGTAGTATGGGACAGGGGGTTAATTCACCCCTCCACTTT. This codes for CASSMGQGVNSPLHF.